This T cell receptor (beta chain) was sequenced for a study of cytomegalovirus exposure and HLA in healthy donors. Libraries were prepared by immunoSEQ multiplex PCR; TCRdb keeps only in-frame clonotypes and omits some of them. Of some 150,000 clones listed, around nine tenths are singletons. The germline V and J ends were trimmed by 6 bases and 3 bases, with 12 bases remaining between them. Germline V lookup: CDR1 MNHNS, CDR2 SASEGT. The CDR3 contains 14 residues. The TCR comes from a woman aged 18-29 years in good health and CMV-seropositive. The J gene is TRBJ2-1, the V gene TRBV6-1; possibly TRBD2 for D (6 bases). The sequenced material came from PBMCs. Here the CDR3 reads CASRRDGNYNEQFF. Here the CDR3 DNA reads TGTGCCAGCAGGCGGGACGGGAACTACAATGAGCAGTTCTTC.